This is a list of T cell receptor beta chains from one sample in a study of CXCR3 chemokines and chemotherapy response in bladder cancer. TCRdb itself ran the PCR reads through MiXCR, one entry per CDR3 protein. The table lists 7,000 to 9,500 distinct CDR3 sequences, 23% of them singletons. The specimen was collected from a patient whose treatment included neoadjuvant chemotherapy. The receptors were sampled from a human donor with bladder cancer that did not respond to neoadjuvant chemotherapy. The CDR3 runs from the conserved cysteine through the conserved F or W. A D gene is named only where the DNA matches it firmly. Rows may omit the clone size; those that give it use once, few, many or a size class.

d_call: .; j_call: TRBJ2-3; clone_size: medium-sized; v_call: TRBV7-9; cdr3_aa: CASSFGGSGSSTDTQYF; cdr3_nt: TGTGCCAGCAGCTTTGGGGGAAGCGGCTCTAGCACAGATACGCAGTATTTT
d_call: .; j_call: TRBJ2-7; clone_size: many; v_call: TRBV19; cdr3_aa: CASTPKGRVEQYF; cdr3_nt: TGTGCCAGTACCCCCAAAGGCCGGGTCGAGCAGTACTTC
d_call: .; j_call: TRBJ2-3; clone_size: medium-sized; v_call: TRBV7-9; cdr3_aa: CASSFGGTQYF; cdr3_nt: TGTGCCAGCAGCTTTGGAGGTACGCAGTATTTT
d_call: .; j_call: TRBJ2-2; clone_size: medium-sized; v_call: TRBV6-1; cdr3_aa: CASTTPLGELFF; cdr3_nt: TGTGCCAGCACGACCCCCCTCGGGGAGCTGTTTTTT
d_call: .; j_call: TRBJ2-7; clone_size: .; v_call: TRBV6-6; cdr3_aa: CASRIPGTLGEQYF; cdr3_nt: TGTGCCAGCAGGATCCCCGGGACGCTAGGGGAGCAGTACTTC
d_call: .; j_call: TRBJ1-2; clone_size: many; v_call: TRBV20-1; cdr3_aa: CSASNREGYGYTF; cdr3_nt: TGCAGTGCTAGTAACAGGGAGGGCTATGGCTACACCTTC
d_call: .; j_call: TRBJ2-3; clone_size: medium-sized; v_call: TRBV19; cdr3_aa: CASSVRDLTDTQYF; cdr3_nt: TGTGCCAGTAGTGTCAGGGATTTAACAGATACGCAGTATTTT
d_call: TRBD1; j_call: TRBJ1-3; clone_size: .; v_call: TRBV6-6; cdr3_aa: CASSYYPGQGNTGGNTIYF; cdr3_nt: TGTGCCAGCAGTTACTACCCGGGACAGGGGAACACAGGCGGAAACACCATATATTTT
d_call: .; j_call: TRBJ2-2; clone_size: medium-sized; v_call: TRBV6-2/TRBV6-3; cdr3_aa: CASSYQGSPGELFF; cdr3_nt: TGTGCCAGCAGTTACCAAGGGTCACCCGGGGAGCTGTTTTTT
d_call: TRBD2; j_call: TRBJ2-7; clone_size: many; v_call: TRBV18; cdr3_aa: CASSLTGTSGGADEQYF; cdr3_nt: TGTGCCAGCTCACTAACCGGGACTAGCGGGGGGGCGGACGAGCAGTACTTC
d_call: TRBD1; j_call: TRBJ2-7; clone_size: many; v_call: TRBV11-1; cdr3_aa: CASSIDRARSYEQYF; cdr3_nt: TGTGCCAGCAGTATCGACAGGGCGCGCTCCTACGAGCAGTACTTC
d_call: .; j_call: TRBJ2-7; clone_size: many; v_call: TRBV20-1; cdr3_aa: CSASPGTTDYEQYF; cdr3_nt: TGCAGTGCTAGCCCCGGGACAACGGACTACGAGCAGTACTTC
d_call: .; j_call: TRBJ1-1; clone_size: many; v_call: TRBV20-1; cdr3_aa: CSARTPGVLEAFF; cdr3_nt: TGCAGTGCTAGAACTCCAGGGGTTCTTGAAGCTTTCTTT
d_call: .; j_call: TRBJ2-7; clone_size: medium-sized; v_call: TRBV6-2/TRBV6-3; cdr3_aa: CASRGRYEQYF; cdr3_nt: TGTGCCAGCAGGGGTCGGTACGAGCAGTACTTC
d_call: TRBD2; j_call: TRBJ2-2; clone_size: medium-sized; v_call: TRBV5-4; cdr3_aa: CASSLASGGGTGELFF; cdr3_nt: TGTGCCAGCAGCTTGGCCAGCGGGGGCGGCACCGGGGAGCTGTTTTTT
d_call: .; j_call: TRBJ1-5; clone_size: medium-sized; v_call: TRBV19; cdr3_aa: CASSTQDRWSNQPQHF; cdr3_nt: TGTGCCAGTAGTACCCAGGATCGGTGGAGCAATCAGCCCCAGCATTTT
d_call: TRBD2; j_call: TRBJ2-5; clone_size: many; v_call: TRBV7-2; cdr3_aa: CASSSPAAGGRGTQYF; cdr3_nt: TGTGCCAGCAGCTCCCCCGCCGCGGGGGGCCGGGGGACCCAGTACTTC
d_call: .; j_call: TRBJ1-5; clone_size: many; v_call: TRBV12-3/TRBV12-4; cdr3_aa: CASSPKTTVRSNQPQHF; cdr3_nt: TGTGCCAGCAGTCCTAAGACGACAGTGAGATCCAATCAGCCCCAGCATTTT
d_call: TRBD2; j_call: TRBJ2-7; clone_size: many; v_call: TRBV7-2; cdr3_aa: CASSPGLAHEQYF; cdr3_nt: TGTGCCAGCAGCCCGGGACTAGCCCACGAGCAGTACTTC
d_call: .; j_call: TRBJ1-5; clone_size: many; v_call: TRBV7-2; cdr3_aa: CASSLGYQPQHF; cdr3_nt: TGTGCCAGCAGCTTAGGATACCAGCCCCAGCATTTT
d_call: TRBD1; j_call: TRBJ2-7; clone_size: .; v_call: TRBV6-5; cdr3_aa: CASSSGTGLHEQYF; cdr3_nt: TGTGCCAGCAGTTCCGGGACAGGGCTCCACGAGCAGTACTTC
d_call: .; j_call: TRBJ2-1; clone_size: .; v_call: TRBV7-3; cdr3_aa: CASSFLDNEQFF; cdr3_nt: TGTGCCAGCAGCTTTCTGGACAATGAGCAGTTCTTC
d_call: TRBD2; j_call: TRBJ2-7; clone_size: few; v_call: TRBV20-1; cdr3_aa: CSAPSGLAANYEQYF; cdr3_nt: TGCAGTGCTCCCTCAGGACTAGCTGCAAACTACGAGCAGTACTTC